Following are 31 T cell receptor beta chains from one sample sequenced in a study of vaccination effects on CD4 cells after COVID-19. Antigens of these TCRs are unknown. Within the ViraFEST assay, antigen-specific CD4+ T cells underwent expansion with viral peptide pools prior to sequencing. Following 10 days of culture, CD4+ T cells were isolated. Documented for the person is a PCR-confirmed SARS-CoV-2 infection occurring between March and December 2020. The data were produced by immunoSEQ multiplex PCR, yet TCRdb's version contains in-frame clones alone and is incomplete. The sample has roughly 45,000 clones, approximately 70% seen once. This specimen was CD4+ T cells from PBMCs cultured with a peptide pool, taken before COVID-19 vaccination. The receptor set was obtained from a human donor who had a prior SARS-CoV-2 infection.

V gene TRBV5-4 combines with J gene TRBJ2-2, with 7 nucleotides matching TRBD1. Germline values: CDR1 SGHNT, CDR2 YYREEE (reference sequence). The CDR3 runs 16 residues. J gave up 4 bases and V 6 bases, and 12 bases lay outside the gene matches. The chain's CDR3 is CASTEGGQAATGELFF. In nucleotides, the CDR3 is TGTGCCAGCACCGAAGGAGGACAGGCCGCCACCGGGGAGCTGTTTTTT.

The chain carries TRBV20-1 and TRBJ2-3, with 8 bases that match TRBD2. This CDR3 contains 15 residues. With V trimmed by 3 bases and J by 7 bases, 12 bases remained unmatched. Germline V gene lookup returns CDR1 DFQATT and CDR2 SNEGSKA (reference sequence). CDR3 sequence (DNA): TGCAGTGCTAGTGTTTGGGCGGGGGGAATGAATACGCAGTATTTT. It encodes CSASVWAGGMNTQYF.

J is TRBJ1-1 and V is TRBV5-1; possible D gene TRBD1, 6 bases. Trimming removed 0 bases at V and 3 bases at J, with 15 bases between. This CDR3 is built from 16 residues. Germline V CDR1 and CDR2: SGHRS, YFSETQ. The CDR3 bases are TGCGCCAGCAGCTTGGGACAGGTTGGCCTGGACACTGAAGCTTTCTTT. Encoded protein: CASSLGQVGLDTEAFF.

This clone rates as medium-sized (0.01 to 0.1%). The genes are TRBV7-3 and TRBJ2-5; unclear D gene. The CDR3 consists of 13 residues. The V end lost 5 bases, the J end lost 4 bases, and 11 bases lay between the germline ends. Germline assignment: CDR1 SGHTA and CDR2 FQGTGA. For the CDR3, the DNA is TGTGCCAGCAGCCGAACCGGTCGAGAGACCCAGTACTTC. This encodes CASSRTGRETQYF.

V is TRBV2 and J is TRBJ1-2, with D maybe TRBD1 (5 bases). The CDR3 is 17 residues long. V dropped 0 bases and J dropped 4 bases, with 18 bases sitting between them. From germline, CDR1 is SNHLY and CDR2 FYNNEI. The DNA for the CDR3 is TGTGCCAGCAGTGAAGCGCTTCGGGGAGGGGCGAGCTATGGCTACACCTTC. Translated: CASSEALRGGASYGYTF.

This chain connects TRBV2 to TRBJ1-6; a possible D gene is TRBD1 (6 bases). Looked up from germline, CDR1 is SNHLY and CDR2 is FYNNEI. CDR3 size: 15 residues. V lost 7 bases and J 6 bases, leaving 16 bases between the germline ends. DNA of the CDR3: TGTGCCAGCACAGAAATCCGACAGGCTAATTCACCCCTCCACTTT. This codes for CASTEIRQANSPLHF. The complete variable domain, with remaining parts taken from reference TRBV2 and TRBJ1-6, reads EPEVTQTPSHQVTQMGQEVILRCVPISNHLYFYWYRQILGQKVEFLVSFYNNEISEKSEIFDDQFSVERPDGSNFTLKIRSTKLEDSAMYFCASTEIRQANSPLHFGNGTRLTVT.

This chain uses TRBV14 with TRBJ1-6; D remains ambiguous. CDR3 size: 15 residues. Deletions cut 5 bases from V and 7 bases from J, with 15 bases between. CDR1 and CDR2 from the germline V gene are SGHDN and FVKESK. CDR3 bases: TGTGCCAGCAGCATTGGGGTCTGGGCGAATTCACCCCTCCACTTT. Residues: CASSIGVWANSPLHF.

This clone was seen more than once but under ten times. The chain couples TRBV28 to TRBJ1-2; D is unresolved. The CDR3 is 13 residues long. Deletions cut 10 bases from V and 2 bases from J, with 14 bases between. Germline assignment: CDR1 MDHEN and CDR2 SYDVKM. The CDR3 coding sequence is TGTGCCACCATCCCTCAAGGCAACTATGGCTACACCTTC. It translates to CATIPQGNYGYTF.

CDR3 nucleotides: TGTGCCAGCAGTTACGTAGCGGGAGGGGGGCTCAATGAGCAGTTCTTC. It codes for CASSYVAGGGLNEQFF. This chain connects TRBV6-6 to TRBJ2-1, with 11 bases fitting TRBD2. V trimming: 2 bases; J trimming: 6 bases; junction bases outside the gene matches: 6. CDR1 and CDR2 (germline): MNHNY, SVGAGI (reference sequence). The CDR3 consists of 16 residues.

This rearrangement joins TRBV24-1 to TRBJ2-7, with D possibly TRBD1 on 6 matching bases. V was shortened by 2 bases and J by 5 bases, with 12 bases between the two germline ends. Germline assignment: CDR1 KGHDR and CDR2 SFDVKD. The CDR3 sequence is 14 residues long. CDR3 region: CATSDSQKGDEQYF. The CDR3 DNA is TGTGCCACCAGTGATTCGCAAAAGGGGGACGAGCAGTACTTC.

The J gene is TRBJ1-1, the V gene TRBV5-1; 7 bases fit TRBD1. Germline trimming cut 4 bases from V and 1 base from J; bases unmatched to any gene: 4. Germline assignment: CDR1 SGHRS and CDR2 YFSETQ. The CDR3 covers 14 residues. CDR3 in amino acids: CASSTEGANTEAFF. The DNA of the CDR3 is TGCGCCAGCAGCACCGAGGGGGCGAACACTGAAGCTTTCTTT.

The chain recombines TRBV5-1 with TRBJ2-7; 11 bases fit TRBD1. CDR1 is SGHRS and CDR2 is YFSETQ in the germline V gene. The CDR3 spans 15 residues. V shed 4 bases and J 7 bases; nucleotides not matched to a gene: 10. In nucleotides, the CDR3 is TGCGCCAGCAGCCCTGGGGACAGGGGGTCGGGGGAGCAGTACTTC. Residues: CASSPGDRGSGEQYF.

The chain couples TRBV19 to TRBJ1-2; D is perhaps TRBD1 (5 bases). Trimming cost V 6 bases and J 4 bases, with 15 bases left between them. Germline-derived CDR1 and CDR2 are LNHDA and SQIVND (reference sequence). The CDR3 totals 14 residues. As DNA, the CDR3 is TGTGCCAGTAGCTTTAGGGGCGTGAGCTATGGCTACACCTTC. This encodes CASSFRGVSYGYTF.

This chain uses TRBV6-2 or TRBV6-3 with TRBJ2-1, with a tentative D call TRBD2 (6 bases). The CDR3 spans 16 residues. The ends were cut back, 2 bases at V and 3 bases at J, with 14 bases in the middle. Germline values: CDR1 MNHEY, CDR2 SVGEGT. This chain's CDR3 is CASSYPPRRGYNEQFF. DNA of the CDR3: TGTGCCAGCAGTTACCCCCCCAGGCGGGGCTACAATGAGCAGTTCTTC.

The chain joins TRBV30 to TRBJ1-1, with D hard to call. V gave up 1 base and J gave up 4 bases, with 7 bases separating them. In germline, CDR1 is GTSNPN, CDR2 SVGIG (reference sequence). The CDR3 consists of 12 residues. The CDR3 bases are TGTGCCTGGAGTGGACCTGGCACTGAAGCTTTCTTT. Translation gives CAWSGPGTEAFF.

V usage is TRBV19 and J usage is TRBJ2-7, with 9 bases aligning to TRBD1. The CDR3 is 16 amino acids. The V gene's germline CDR1 is LNHDA and CDR2 SQIVND (reference sequence). V was clipped by 6 bases and J by 2 bases; unmatched bases: 11. The CDR3 spells CASRSAGTGSPYEQYF. In DNA form, the CDR3 reads TGTGCCAGTAGGAGTGCCGGGACAGGGAGCCCCTACGAGCAGTACTTC.

This clone came up once. An end of the junction does not agree with germline; a read error may underlie this. The chain is built from TRBV2 and TRBJ2-7, with TRBD1 identical over 7 bases. Germline V gene sequence: CDR1 SNHLY, CDR2 FYNNEI. The CDR3 runs 14 residues. The CDR3 protein is CARSDRASSYEQYF. The CDR3 DNA reads TGTGCCAGGAGTGACAGGGCTAGCTCCTACGAGCAGTACTTC.

The sample holds one count of this clone. V gene TRBV28 combines with J gene TRBJ2-1; no clear D. This CDR3 is 12 amino acids long. CDR1 is MDHEN, CDR2 SYDVKM, per germline. V lost 1 base, J lost 10 bases, and 8 bases lay in between. CDR3 DNA: TGTGCCAGCAGTTTATATCAACGGGAGCAGTTCTTC. Translating gives CASSLYQREQFF.

The chain employs TRBV3-1 (or the pseudogene TRBV3-2) and TRBJ1-2; the match to TRBD1 covers 8 bases. In germline, CDR1 is LGHDT, CDR2 YNNKEL (reference sequence). Trimming cost V 5 bases and J 4 bases; bases outside gene matches: 9. The CDR3 extends over 15 amino acids. The CDR3 region has the DNA TGTGCCAGCAGCAATCACGGACAGGGCACCTATGGCTACACCTTC. This encodes CASSNHGQGTYGYTF.

The rearrangement joins TRBV24-1 to TRBJ2-1, with 9 bases matching TRBD2. CDR1 is KGHDR, CDR2 SFDVKD, per germline. The CDR3 sequence is 15 residues long. Germline trimming cut 4 bases from V and 6 bases from J; bases unmatched to any gene: 6. CDR3 loop: CATSDQKREVNEQFF. Written as DNA, the CDR3 is TGTGCCACCAGTGACCAAAAGCGGGAGGTCAATGAGCAGTTCTTC.

The DNA for the CDR3 is TGTGCCAGCCGTGGGATAGTTAACTATGGCTACACCTTC. Protein sequence: CASRGIVNYGYTF. J is TRBJ1-2 and V is TRBV2; D gene ambiguous. In germline, CDR1 is SNHLY, CDR2 FYNNEI. V was trimmed by 8 bases and J by 1 base, leaving 11 bases between them. The CDR3 is 13 amino acids.

Only one count was recorded for this clone. This chain connects TRBV11-2 to TRBJ1-1, with 8 positions matching TRBD1. The germline V gene has CDR1 SGHAT and CDR2 FQNNGV. The CDR3 is 16 amino acids. Unmatched junction bases numbered 9, after V lost 5 bases and J lost 1 base. This chain's CDR3 is CASSDPGQARNTEAFF. The CDR3 bases are TGTGCCAGCAGCGACCCGGGACAGGCGAGGAACACTGAAGCTTTCTTT.

The chain uses TRBV5-5 and TRBJ1-1; tentatively, D is TRBD1 (5 bases). V dropped 4 bases and J dropped 3 bases, with 16 bases sitting between them. The CDR3 is made up of 15 amino acids. Germline values: CDR1 SGHKS, CDR2 YYEKEE (reference sequence). The CDR3 is CASSRARVGDTEAFF. CDR3 bases: TGTGCCAGCAGCAGGGCCAGGGTTGGGGACACTGAAGCTTTCTTT.

The chain employs TRBV7-2 and TRBJ1-2; D uncertain. The CDR3 loop spans 12 amino acids. V lost 3 bases and J lost 3, with 5 bases in between. Germline V lookup: CDR1 SGHTA, CDR2 FQGNSA. This CDR3 is CASSLGYYGYTF. DNA of the CDR3: TGTGCCAGCAGCTTGGGGTACTATGGCTACACCTTC.

This clone appeared a single time. The chain links TRBV30 to TRBJ2-2; D possibly corresponds to TRBD2 (6 bases). Germline CDR1 GTSNPN, CDR2 SVGIG (reference sequence). The CDR3 loop spans 14 amino acids. Trimming left V 5 bases short and J 0 bases short, with 10 bases between. This CDR3 is CAWGTSANTGELFF. CDR3 in DNA: TGTGCCTGGGGGACTTCCGCGAACACCGGGGAGCTGTTTTTT.

This chain connects TRBV19 to TRBJ2-7; 12 bases map to TRBD1. V shed 4 bases, J shed 3 bases, and the junction held 7 bases outside the gene matches. Germline V gives CDR1 LNHDA, CDR2 SQIVND (reference sequence). This CDR3 spans 16 amino acids. The CDR3 nucleotides are TGTGCCAGTAGTAGGGCCGGGACAGGGGGCCTCTACGAGCAGTACTTC. Encoded protein: CASSRAGTGGLYEQYF.

The chain has TRBV5-1 and TRBJ2-5; TRBD2 matches at 11 bases. The CDR3 length is 16 residues. Germline trimming cut 3 bases from V and 5 bases from J; bases unmatched to any gene: 9. Germline V gene data show CDR1 as SGHRS and CDR2 as YFSETQ. CDR3 protein: CASSYGTSGLQETQYF. The CDR3 DNA sequence: TGCGCCAGCAGCTATGGGACTAGCGGATTACAGGAGACCCAGTACTTC.

The chain joins TRBV11-3 to TRBJ2-1, with 9 bases that match TRBD2. This CDR3 spans 17 amino acids. With V trimmed by 5 bases and J by 0 bases, 8 bases remained unmatched. CDR1 and CDR2 (germline): SGHNT, YENEEA. As DNA, the CDR3 is TGTGCCAGCAGCCCCGGGACTAGCTCGATCTCCTACAATGAGCAGTTCTTC. This gives the protein CASSPGTSSISYNEQFF.

This clone was observed a handful of times. The chain employs TRBV7-9 and TRBJ1-1, with 7 bases lining up with TRBD1. CDR3 length: 15 amino acids. V shed 6 bases, J shed 1 base, and the junction held 8 bases outside the gene matches. Germline-derived CDR1 and CDR2 are SEHNR and FQNEAQ (reference sequence). The CDR3 loop reads CASRPREGANTEAFF. DNA for the CDR3: TGTGCCAGCAGACCTAGGGAGGGGGCGAACACTGAAGCTTTCTTT.

The V call is TRBV19, the J call TRBJ1-4; possibly TRBD1 for D (6 bases). The germline V and J ends were trimmed by 6 bases and 8 bases, with 13 bases remaining between them. CDR1 LNHDA and CDR2 SQIVND come from the germline V gene (reference sequence). This CDR3 contains 13 residues. CDR3 coding DNA: TGTGCCAGTAGCCCCAGGGGCCTCGAAAAACTGTTTTTT. This translates into CASSPRGLEKLFF.

This chain connects TRBV7-3 to TRBJ2-1; D perhaps matches TRBD2 (7 bases). Per the germline V gene, CDR1 is SGHTA and CDR2 is FQGTGA. V lost 1 base to trimming and J lost 5 bases, with 9 bases between them. The CDR3 loop spans 14 amino acids. The CDR3 sequence is CASSLSGGNNEQFF. CDR3 sequence (DNA): TGTGCCAGCAGCTTAAGCGGGGGCAACAATGAGCAGTTCTTC.